Reported below is one T cell receptor beta chain. Some clones are missing from TCRdb's copy, which holds only in-frame ones; the method was immunoSEQ multiplex PCR. The data hold some 300,000 clones, with about nine tenths observed a single time. The entry originates in a study of blood T cell repertoires in COVID-19. The clonotype was recovered from a woman between 40 and 55 years old who had recovered from COVID-19. Input material: PBMCs or T cells enriched from blood (not recorded which).

This CDR3 reads CASSEWGLAGNQETQYF. The CDR3 nucleotides read TGCGCCAGCAGTGAGTGGGGACTAGCGGGGAACCAAGAGACCCAGTACTTC. The rearrangement links TRBV10-1 to TRBJ2-5; 13 positions match TRBD2. This CDR3 contains 17 residues. Germline assignment: CDR1 WNHNN and CDR2 SYGVQD (reference sequence). V gave up 1 base and J gave up 0 bases; unmatched junction bases: 2.